These 14 T cell receptor beta chains were sequenced from one sample in a study of blood T cells in healthy people across ages. A sample-barcoded 5' primer and a J-beta primer mix were used in a second PCR of roughly 7 to 11 cycles. TCRdb fed the 5' RACE reads into MiXCR, producing one record per CDR3 protein. The sample holds 1.8 million or so distinct CDR3 sequences, about 39% seen once. Sequencing used blood. The receptors here all came from a human donor in good health.

The chain employs TRBV7-9 and TRBJ1-2; 7 bases match TRBD1. The CDR3 totals 16 residues. V was pared by 2 bases and J by 6 bases, with 12 bases of the junction left unmatched. CDR1 is SEHNR, CDR2 FQNEAQ, per germline (reference sequence). As DNA, the CDR3 is TGTGCCAGCAGCTTATCCCGGGACAGAGGGGAACATGGCTACACCTTC. Its translation: CASSLSRDRGEHGYTF.

This clonotype has more than one count but fewer than ten. This chain uses TRBV12-3 or TRBV12-4 with TRBJ1-6; the D gene is possibly TRBD1 (6 bases). The V and J ends lost 5 bases and 7 bases respectively, with 12 bases between them. There are 14 residues in the CDR3. The CDR3 DNA is TGTGCCAGCAGTGCAAGGGACACCAATTCACCCCTCCACTTT. It specifies CASSARDTNSPLHF.

This clonotype appeared a few times. This chain uses TRBV28 with TRBJ2-5, with a weak D call TRBD2 (5 bases). Germline V gives CDR1 MDHEN, CDR2 SYDVKM. The V and J ends lost 6 bases and 4 bases respectively, with 12 bases between them. The CDR3 is 13 amino acids. The CDR3 coding sequence is TGTGCCAGCAGAGAGTCCGGGATAGAGACCCAGTACTTC. This gives the protein CASRESGIETQYF.

The V gene is TRBV12-3 or TRBV12-4, the J gene TRBJ1-2; D possibly corresponds to TRBD1 (6 bases). The CDR3 has 14 residues. V was trimmed by 1 base and J by 8 bases, leaving 14 bases between them. The CDR3 nucleotides read TGTGCCAGCAGTTTAGGGACAGACCTTGTCGGCTACACCTTC. Its translation is CASSLGTDLVGYTF.

This rearrangement joins TRBV12-3 or TRBV12-4 to TRBJ1-3; D is ambiguous. The V gene lost 3 bases and the J gene lost 4 bases, with 13 bases spanning the gap. This CDR3 spans 15 amino acids. Here the CDR3 DNA reads TGTGCCAGCAGTTTTCCCCGAAGATCGGGAAACACCATATATTTT. Translated: CASSFPRRSGNTIYF.

The chain uses TRBV6-5 and TRBJ1-1; 7 bases are a match to TRBD1. This CDR3 comprises 13 residues. Per germline, CDR1 MNHEY and CDR2 SVGAGI. The J segment lost 8 bases and the V segment lost 3 bases, leaving 6 bases of the junction unmatched. The CDR3 sequence: CASSYGTEREAFF. Here the CDR3 DNA reads TGTGCCAGCAGTTATGGGACAGAGAGGGAAGCTTTCTTT.

This clonotype was recorded a few times. The chain joins TRBV3-1 to TRBJ1-5; TRBD1 aligns across 7 bases. Losses at the gene ends were 1 base for V and 5 bases for J; bases not matched to a gene: 2. Germline V gene sequence: CDR1 LGHDT, CDR2 YNNKEL (reference sequence). This CDR3 is built from 14 residues. CDR3 residues: CASSQGQGYQPQHF. The CDR3 nucleotides read TGTGCCAGCAGCCAAGGACAGGGTTATCAGCCCCAGCATTTT.

This clonotype appeared a few times. This chain joins TRBV29-1 and TRBJ2-1; 8 positions agree with TRBD1. Germline CDR1 is SQVTM and CDR2 is ANQGSEA. The CDR3 loop spans 15 amino acids. V lost 6 bases, J lost 6 bases, and 13 bases stayed unmatched. The chain's CDR3 is CSVQGGSVEGNEQFF. For the CDR3, the DNA is TGCAGCGTACAGGGGGGCAGCGTCGAGGGCAATGAGCAGTTCTTC.

This clonotype was detected a few times. This sequence joins TRBV7-9 and TRBJ2-1, with D unclear. Germline V gene sequence: CDR1 SEHNR, CDR2 FQNEAQ (reference sequence). With 3 bases removed from V and 5 bases from J, the gap between germline ends came to 8 bases. CDR3 length: 13 amino acids. The CDR3 spells CASSFSDHNEQFF. The CDR3 DNA sequence: TGTGCCAGCAGCTTTTCGGACCACAATGAGCAGTTCTTC.

The J gene is TRBJ1-5, the V gene TRBV10-2; no firm D call. CDR1 and CDR2 (germline): WSHSY, SAAADI. This CDR3 contains 14 residues. Trimming shortened V by 6 bases and J by 1 base, and 10 bases separated the two germline ends. The CDR3 bases are TGCGCCAGCAGACCAGGATTGAGCAATCAGCCCCAGCATTTT. Translation gives CASRPGLSNQPQHF.

This clonotype came up a few times. The chain combines TRBV29-1 with TRBJ1-2; possible D gene TRBD1, 6 bases. V was trimmed by 0 bases and J by 7 bases, leaving 15 bases between them. Per germline, CDR1 SQVTM and CDR2 ANQGSEA. The CDR3 consists of 14 residues. The CDR3 spells CSVEDTGGFSGYTF. The CDR3 bases are TGCAGCGTTGAAGATACCGGGGGCTTTTCTGGCTACACCTTC.

The chain is built from TRBV7-2 and TRBJ2-1, with TRBD1 as a possible D gene (6 bases). CDR3 length: 16 residues. The germline V and J ends were trimmed by 1 base and 7 bases, with 17 bases remaining between them. In germline, CDR1 is SGHTA, CDR2 FQGNSA. CDR3 region: CASSLDGGAMWNEQFF. In DNA, the CDR3 is TGTGCCAGCAGCTTAGATGGGGGCGCAATGTGGAATGAGCAGTTCTTC.

This clonotype occurred a few times. The V call is TRBV29-1, the J call TRBJ2-2, with D tentatively TRBD2 (7 bases). There are 12 residues in the CDR3. Germline V gene data show CDR1 as SQVTM and CDR2 as ANQGSEA. In nucleotides, the CDR3 is TGCAGTGCACACGGGGGGCCCGGGGAGCTGTTTTTT. Encoded protein: CSAHGGPGELFF.

V and J are TRBV7-9 and TRBJ1-1, with D perhaps TRBD1 (5 bases). CDR1 is SEHNR, CDR2 FQNEAQ, per germline (reference sequence). The CDR3 spans 16 residues. The ends were cut back, 8 bases at V and 0 bases at J, with 19 bases in the middle. As DNA, the CDR3 is TGTGCCAGCGGACCCAGACAGAGATACATGAACACTGAAGCTTTCTTT. Translation gives CASGPRQRYMNTEAFF.